The 13 T cell receptor beta chains below come from one sample, sequenced in a study of blood T cell repertoires in COVID-19 (dated by TCRdb to 2020 to 2022). Library prep was done by the immunoSEQ multiplex PCR assay. TCRdb took this table from immuneACCESS and kept in-frame rearrangements with V and J called. Such tables lack part of the clones; where checked against another copy, unresolved V genes explain under half of the gap, and the rest is unexplained. The sample table shows approximately 50,000 clones, and roughly 82% are seen once. The ten largest account for around 8% of the sample. The specimen was peripheral blood. These receptors all stem from a human donor in a cohort sampled during active COVID-19.

The chain couples TRBV7-9 to TRBJ2-5; 8 positions match TRBD1. Germline CDR1 reads SEHNR; CDR2 reads FQNEAQ (reference sequence). The V segment lost 5 bases and the J segment 5 bases; nucleotides outside the gene matches: 10. The CDR3 covers 15 residues. CDR3 in DNA: TGTGCCAGCAGCCCACGGGACAGGAGGAGGGAGACCCAGTACTTC. Its translation is CASSPRDRRRETQYF.

The V and J genes are TRBV6-6 and TRBJ2-1; 9 bases line up with TRBD2. Germline assignment: CDR1 MNHNY and CDR2 SVGAGI (reference sequence). The CDR3 has 14 amino acids. The V segment lost 8 bases and the J segment 4 bases; nucleotides outside the gene matches: 6. In DNA form, the CDR3 reads TGTGCCAGCGTAAGGACTAGCGAGTACAATGAGCAGTTCTTC. Encoded protein: CASVRTSEYNEQFF.

The V call is TRBV5-1, the J call TRBJ2-3; 14 bases match TRBD2. Unmatched junction bases numbered 4, after V lost 4 bases and J lost 3 bases. Germline V gives CDR1 SGHRS, CDR2 YFSETQ. The CDR3 runs to 16 residues. Here the CDR3 DNA reads TGCGCCAGCAGCCCTGGACTAGCGGGAGGAACAGATACGCAGTATTTT. This translates into CASSPGLAGGTDTQYF.

This clone was detected a few times. This chain links TRBV4-2 with TRBJ2-2; weak D call: TRBD1 (6 bases). This CDR3 has 13 residues. V lost 5 bases to trimming and J lost 6 bases, with 10 bases between them. CDR1 is LGHNA and CDR2 is YNFKEQ in the germline V gene. The CDR3 sequence is CASSSYRAGELFF. Here the CDR3 DNA reads TGTGCCAGCAGCTCATACAGGGCCGGGGAGCTGTTTTTT.

The chain is built from TRBV4-1 and TRBJ1-1; 7 nucleotides line up with TRBD1. Germline CDR1 MGHRA, CDR2 YSYEKL. The CDR3 totals 15 residues. V shed 5 bases, J shed 6 bases, and the junction held 12 bases outside the gene matches. The CDR3 region is CASSTRQGRAPEAFF. The CDR3 coding sequence is TGCGCCAGCAGCACCCGACAGGGAAGAGCTCCTGAAGCTTTCTTT.

The chain carries TRBV6-5 and TRBJ1-1, with D maybe TRBD1 (5 bases). The V end was cut by 0 bases, the J end by 3 bases, with 8 bases between. The CDR3 extends over 14 amino acids. Germline V lookup: CDR1 MNHEY, CDR2 SVGAGI. The DNA of the CDR3 is TGTGCCAGCAGTTACTCAACCAGGGACACTGAAGCTTTCTTT. Translated: CASSYSTRDTEAFF.

The chain recombines TRBV12-3 or TRBV12-4 with TRBJ1-2, with 8 bases lining up with TRBD1. With 5 bases clipped from V and 7 bases from J, the junction kept 3 bases outside the gene matches. CDR3 length equals 12 residues. The CDR3, as DNA: TGTGCCAGCAGTGTCACAGGGGGTGGCTACACCTTC. It translates to CASSVTGGGYTF.

The CDR3 coding sequence is TGCAGCGTCTATAGACCGGCCTACCCGGGTTTGATGTTTTTT. It specifies CSVYRPAYPGLMFF. V is TRBV29-1 and J is TRBJ2-2; D is uncertain. V was cut by 6 bases and J by 15 bases, with 26 bases left in between. The CDR3 contains 14 residues. Per germline, CDR1 SQVTM and CDR2 ANQGSEA.

The chain couples TRBV29-1 to TRBJ1-1; D possibly corresponds to TRBD1 (6 bases). Germline-derived CDR1 and CDR2 are SQVTM and ANQGSEA. The CDR3 consists of 14 residues. With 7 bases removed from V and 3 bases from J, the gap between germline ends came to 18 bases. In nucleotides, the CDR3 is TGCAGCGGAAGACGGGGGGGCTCTTACACTGAAGCTTTCTTT. This sequence encodes CSGRRGGSYTEAFF.

This clone appeared a few times. This chain connects TRBV18 to TRBJ2-2; D might be TRBD2 (6 bases). The CDR3 extends over 16 amino acids. Trimming took off 6 bases at V and 0 bases at J, with 14 bases between the two ends. Germline V gene sequence: CDR1 KGHSH, CDR2 LQKENI. The CDR3 loop is CASSGSAGSNTGELFF. Here the CDR3 DNA reads TGTGCCAGCTCTGGGTCGGCGGGATCGAACACCGGGGAGCTGTTTTTT.

The CDR3 nucleotides are TGTGCCTGGACTGGACAGGGAACAACTAATGAAAAACTGTTTTTT. This gives the protein CAWTGQGTTNEKLFF. V and J are TRBV30 and TRBJ1-4; 8 bases map to TRBD1. CDR1 GTSNPN and CDR2 SVGIG come from the germline V gene (reference sequence). The CDR3 totals 15 residues. V dropped 4 bases and J dropped 0; count of bases not matched to a gene: 4.

V is TRBV27 and J is TRBJ2-2; tentatively, D is TRBD2 (6 bases). The CDR3 length is 19 residues. Trimming shortened V by 5 bases and J by 4 bases, and 26 bases separated the two germline ends. The germline CDR1 and CDR2 sequences are MNHEY and SMNVEV (reference sequence). Here the CDR3 DNA reads TGTGCCAGCAGTCAACGCTGGGACCCCGGGAGACTGGGCACCGGGGAGCTGTTTTTT. It is translated as CASSQRWDPGRLGTGELFF.

The chain combines TRBV7-3 with TRBJ2-5; D might be TRBD2 (6 bases). The germline V gene encodes CDR1 SGHTA and CDR2 FQGTGA. Trimming left V 5 bases short and J 3 bases short, with 10 bases between. This CDR3 spans 13 amino acids. The CDR3 loop is CASSPPGEETQYF. The DNA of the CDR3 is TGTGCCAGCAGCCCCCCGGGGGAAGAGACCCAGTACTTC.